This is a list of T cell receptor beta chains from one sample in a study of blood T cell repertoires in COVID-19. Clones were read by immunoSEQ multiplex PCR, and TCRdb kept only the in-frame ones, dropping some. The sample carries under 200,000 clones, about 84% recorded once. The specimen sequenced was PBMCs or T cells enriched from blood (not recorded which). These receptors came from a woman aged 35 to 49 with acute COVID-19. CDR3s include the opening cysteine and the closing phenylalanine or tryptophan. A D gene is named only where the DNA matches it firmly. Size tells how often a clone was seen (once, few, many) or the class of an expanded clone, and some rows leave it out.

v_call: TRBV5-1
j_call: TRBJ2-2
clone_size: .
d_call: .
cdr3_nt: TGCGCCAGCAGCTTGGGGGCACGCGACACCGGGGAGCTGTTTTTT
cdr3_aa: CASSLGARDTGELFF

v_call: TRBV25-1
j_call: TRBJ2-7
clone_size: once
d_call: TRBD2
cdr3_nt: TGTGCCAGCAGTGCGGCTAGCGGGAATTTCAACGAGCAGTACTTC
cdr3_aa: CASSAASGNFNEQYF

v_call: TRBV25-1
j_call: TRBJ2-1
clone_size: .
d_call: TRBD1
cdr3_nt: TGTGCCAGCAGTGCCCCCGGGACAGGGGGGAATGAGCAGTTCTTC
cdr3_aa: CASSAPGTGGNEQFF

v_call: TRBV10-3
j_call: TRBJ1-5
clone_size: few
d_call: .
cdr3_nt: TGTGCCATCAGTGAGTCGGGGAGGGGTAATCAGCCCCAGCATTTT
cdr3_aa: CAISESGRGNQPQHF

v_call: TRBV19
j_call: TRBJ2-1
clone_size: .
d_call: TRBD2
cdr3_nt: TGTGCCAGTAAAGCGGGAGGCCGTCGGAATGAGCAGTTCTTC
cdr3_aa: CASKAGGRRNEQFF

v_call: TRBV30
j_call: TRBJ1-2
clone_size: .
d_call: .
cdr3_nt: TGTGCCTTAGGGGTTAACTATGGCTACACCTTC
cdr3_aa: CALGVNYGYTF

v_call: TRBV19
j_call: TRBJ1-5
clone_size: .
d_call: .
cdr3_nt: TGTGCCAGTAGGGGAGGGGCGACGGGCAATCAGCCCCAGCATTTT
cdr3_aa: CASRGGATGNQPQHF

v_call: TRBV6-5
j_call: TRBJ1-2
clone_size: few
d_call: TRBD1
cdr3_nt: TGTGCCAGCAGTATGGACAGGGCTGTGGGCTATGGCTACACCTTC
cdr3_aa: CASSMDRAVGYGYTF

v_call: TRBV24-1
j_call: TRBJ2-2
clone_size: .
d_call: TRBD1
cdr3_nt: TGTGCCACCAGTGACTCAGGGGGCCCCCCGAACACCGGGGAGCTGTTTTTT
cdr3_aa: CATSDSGGPPNTGELFF

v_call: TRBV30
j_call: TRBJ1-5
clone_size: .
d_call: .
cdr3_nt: TGTGCCTCTAAACCCCCCGCGGCGCGGCAAAGGAGCAATCAGCCCCAGCATTTT
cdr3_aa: CASKPPAARQRSNQPQHF

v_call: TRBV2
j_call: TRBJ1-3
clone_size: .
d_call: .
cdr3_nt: TGTGCCAGCAGTGAAGCAGGGAGCGGAAACACCATATATTTT
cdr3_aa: CASSEAGSGNTIYF

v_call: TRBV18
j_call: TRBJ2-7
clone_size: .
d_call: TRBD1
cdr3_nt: TGTGCCAGCTCAGAGGGGACAGGGGGAACCTACGAGCAGTACTTC
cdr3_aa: CASSEGTGGTYEQYF

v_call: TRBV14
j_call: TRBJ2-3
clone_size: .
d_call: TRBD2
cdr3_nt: TGTGCCAGCAGCCAAGATTGGGCTTTCTCGGGACTAGCGGGAGGAGGGACAGATACGCAGTATTTT
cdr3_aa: CASSQDWAFSGLAGGGTDTQYF

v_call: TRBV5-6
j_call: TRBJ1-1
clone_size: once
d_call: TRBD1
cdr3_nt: TGTGCCAGCAGGCGGGACAGTAGAATGAACACTGAAGCTTTCTTT
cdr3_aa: CASRRDSRMNTEAFF

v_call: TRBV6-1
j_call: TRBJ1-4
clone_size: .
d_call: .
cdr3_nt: TGTGCCAGCAGTGAAGGGGAGGAAGATGAAAAACTGTTTTTT
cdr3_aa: CASSEGEEDEKLFF

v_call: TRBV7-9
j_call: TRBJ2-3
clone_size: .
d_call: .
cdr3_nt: TGTGCCAGCAGCCCACAGGCAGATACGCAGTATTTT
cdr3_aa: CASSPQADTQYF

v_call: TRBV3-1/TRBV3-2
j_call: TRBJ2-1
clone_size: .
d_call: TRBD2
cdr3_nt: TGTGCCAGCAGCCAAATAGCGGGAGGAATCTACAATGAGCAGTTCTTC
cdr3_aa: CASSQIAGGIYNEQFF

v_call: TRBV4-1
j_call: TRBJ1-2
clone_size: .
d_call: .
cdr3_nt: TGCGCCAGCAGCCAAGAGGCGACCCGGGGTGGCTACACCTTC
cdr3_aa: CASSQEATRGGYTF

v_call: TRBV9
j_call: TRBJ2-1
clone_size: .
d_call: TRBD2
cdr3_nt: TGTGCCAGCAGCGTATGGGGGGGAGTCCATGAGCAGTTCTTC
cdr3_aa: CASSVWGGVHEQFF

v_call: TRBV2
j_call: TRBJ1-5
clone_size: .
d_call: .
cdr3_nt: TGTGCCAGCAGTGCTTTAACGGGGGGCAGTCAGCCCCAGCATTTT
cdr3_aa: CASSALTGGSQPQHF

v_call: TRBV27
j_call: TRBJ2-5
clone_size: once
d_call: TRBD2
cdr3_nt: TGTGCCAGCAGTTTATCTAGGACGGGGGGGGTGGAGACCCAGTACTTC
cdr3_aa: CASSLSRTGGVETQYF

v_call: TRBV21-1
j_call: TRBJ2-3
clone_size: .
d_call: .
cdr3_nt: TGTGCCGAGACTAGCGATACGCAGTATTTT
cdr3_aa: CAETSDTQYF

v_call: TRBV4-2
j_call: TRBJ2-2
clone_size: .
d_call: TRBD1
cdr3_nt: TGTGCCAGCAGCCCTGGTCTGGGACAGACCGGGGAGCTGTTTTTT
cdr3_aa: CASSPGLGQTGELFF

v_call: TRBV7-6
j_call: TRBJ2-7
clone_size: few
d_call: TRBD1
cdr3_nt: TGTGCCAGCAGCGCGGGGACAGGGGCTTCGGAGGAGCAGTACTTC
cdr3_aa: CASSAGTGASEEQYF

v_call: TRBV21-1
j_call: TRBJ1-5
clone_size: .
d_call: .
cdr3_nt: TGTGCCAGCAGCTCCGACCGATTCACAGAAGTCAATCAGCCCCAGCATTTT
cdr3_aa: CASSSDRFTEVNQPQHF

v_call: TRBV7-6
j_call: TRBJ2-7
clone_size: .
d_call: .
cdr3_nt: TGTGCCAGCAGCTTAGACTCGGGATACTACGAGCAGTACTTC
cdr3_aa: CASSLDSGYYEQYF

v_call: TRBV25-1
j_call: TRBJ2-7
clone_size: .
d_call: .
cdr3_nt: TGTGCCAGCGAGCCCGGAGGGGTAGGGGAGAGCTCCTACGAGCAGTACTTC
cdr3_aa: CASEPGGVGESSYEQYF

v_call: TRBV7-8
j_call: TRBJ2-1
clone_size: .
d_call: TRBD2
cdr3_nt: TGTGCCAGCAGCTTAGAAAGCGGGAGATCCTACAATGAGCAGTTCTTC
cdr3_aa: CASSLESGRSYNEQFF

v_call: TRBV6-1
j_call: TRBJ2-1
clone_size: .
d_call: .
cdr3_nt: TGTGCCAGCAGTGGGCCTTTGGCGGGATTATACAATGAGCAGTTCTTC
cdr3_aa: CASSGPLAGLYNEQFF